The 22 T cell receptor beta chains listed next were all sequenced from one sample in a study of OX40 agonist ivuxolimab in advanced cancers. Profiled with immunoSEQ multiplex PCR; TCRdb holds only in-frame clones, not every one. The profile covers 25,000 to 35,000 clones, with more than 75% appearing a single time and 25% taken by the ten largest. The source material was CD4+ or CD8+ T cells sorted from blood, sampled in a trial of the OX40 agonist ivuxolimab. Receptors originate from an adult with an advanced solid tumor such as melanoma, head and neck, liver or kidney cancer.

This clone came up once. V gene TRBV19 combines with J gene TRBJ1-1, with D hard to call. Deletions cut 1 base from V and 8 bases from J, with 11 bases between. Germline V gene data show CDR1 as LNHDA and CDR2 as SQIVND (reference sequence). This CDR3 has 13 residues. CDR3 DNA: TGTGCCAGTAGTATAGGCCAGGAGAGAGAAGCTTTCTTT. Residues: CASSIGQEREAFF.

V and J are TRBV6-6 and TRBJ2-7; TRBD1 is a possible D gene (5 bases). This CDR3 has 15 residues. Germline CDR1 and CDR2: MNHNY and SVGAGI (reference sequence). V was clipped by 2 bases and J by 0 bases, with 11 bases between them. CDR3 in DNA: TGTGCCAGCAGTTACGGGGTAGGGGCCTCCTACGAGCAGTACTTC. It codes for CASSYGVGASYEQYF.

The V and J genes are TRBV6-6 and TRBJ2-1, with D possibly being TRBD1 (6 bases). Germline CDR1 is MNHNY and CDR2 is SVGAGI (reference sequence). V was pared by 4 bases and J by 3 bases, with 13 bases between. The CDR3 length is 15 residues. The CDR3 reads CASSSNLDSYNEQFF. CDR3 sequence (DNA): TGTGCCAGCAGTTCTAACCTGGACAGCTACAATGAGCAGTTCTTC.

The V call is TRBV28, the J call TRBJ2-1, with D perhaps matching TRBD2 (6 bases). The germline V gene has CDR1 MDHEN and CDR2 SYDVKM. Trimming shortened V by 5 bases and J by 0 bases, and 17 bases separated the two germline ends. The CDR3 extends over 17 amino acids. CDR3 in amino acids: CASSLPERVGSYNEQFF. DNA for the CDR3: TGTGCCAGCAGTCTCCCGGAGCGGGTTGGCTCCTACAATGAGCAGTTCTTC.

The rearrangement joins TRBV7-9 to TRBJ2-7, with a weak D call TRBD2 (5 bases). CDR1 and CDR2 (germline): SEHNR, FQNEAQ (reference sequence). The CDR3 sequence is 13 residues long. V lost 5 bases and J lost 4, with 12 bases in between. CDR3 in amino acids: CASSPNRGYEQYF. The CDR3 coding sequence is TGTGCCAGCAGCCCCAATCGGGGTTACGAGCAGTACTTC.

This chain links TRBV7-6 with TRBJ2-7, with D perhaps TRBD2 (5 bases). Germline loops: CDR1 SGHVS, CDR2 FNYEAQ. This CDR3 contains 14 residues. V lost 1 base and J 3 bases, leaving 10 bases between the germline ends. CDR3 bases: TGTGCCAGCAGCTTAGAGGAGGATCGCTACGAGCAGTACTTC. Its translation: CASSLEEDRYEQYF.

This clone occurred once. The V gene is TRBV19, the J gene TRBJ1-5, with TRBD1 matching 7 bases. This CDR3 is built from 13 residues. Germline lookup yields CDR1 LNHDA and CDR2 SQIVND (reference sequence). Trimming at V came to 5 bases and at J to 4 bases, leaving 2 bases not matched to a gene. The CDR3 DNA reads as TGTGCCAGTAGTTTGACAGGGAATCAGCCCCAGCATTTT. Amino acid sequence: CASSLTGNQPQHF.

This clone has at least ten counts. The chain recombines TRBV30 with TRBJ2-5; D gene unclear. The CDR3 consists of 15 residues. Germline V CDR1 and CDR2: GTSNPN, SVGIG (reference sequence). Trimming shortened V by 0 bases and J by 0 bases, and 11 bases separated the two germline ends. The CDR3 DNA sequence: TGTGCCTGGAGTGTACTGGCTTTGTACCAAGAGACCCAGTACTTC. Protein sequence: CAWSVLALYQETQYF.

The rearrangement joins TRBV4-1 to TRBJ2-1; tentative D call: TRBD2 (6 bases). The germline gives CDR1 MGHRA, CDR2 YSYEKL. Trimming took 1 base from V and 0 from J, leaving 10 bases between them. This CDR3 is 16 amino acids long. In DNA form, the CDR3 reads TGCGCCAGCAGCCAAGTTTTGGAGGGCTCCTACAATGAGCAGTTCTTC. Amino acids: CASSQVLEGSYNEQFF.

The chain employs TRBV5-1 and TRBJ1-5; D gene ambiguous. Germline assignment: CDR1 SGHRS and CDR2 YFSETQ. The V gene lost 0 bases and the J gene lost 5 bases, with 6 bases spanning the gap. The CDR3 length is 13 residues. CDR3 coding DNA: TGCGCCAGCAGCTTGGTCCCCTATCAGCCCCAGCATTTT. This gives the protein CASSLVPYQPQHF.

V and J are TRBV27 and TRBJ1-5; TRBD1 might be the D (5 bases). Per the germline V gene, CDR1 is MNHEY and CDR2 is SMNVEV (reference sequence). The CDR3 totals 11 residues. Trimming stripped 8 bases from V and 8 bases from J, with 10 bases between. CDR3 loop: CASGLREPQHF. The CDR3 DNA follows: TGTGCCAGCGGCCTCAGGGAGCCCCAGCATTTT.

The rearrangement uses TRBV20-1 and TRBJ2-7; D remains unclear. Trimming shortened V by 6 bases and J by 2 bases, and 8 bases separated the two germline ends. The CDR3 loop spans 11 amino acids. Germline V gives CDR1 DFQATT, CDR2 SNEGSKA (reference sequence). For the CDR3, the DNA is TGCAGTGCACCTTATGCCTACGAGCAGTACTTC. Residues: CSAPYAYEQYF.

The rearrangement joins TRBV28 to TRBJ2-1; D might be TRBD2 (6 bases). Trimming left V 2 bases short and J 3 bases short, with 11 bases between. Looked up from germline, CDR1 is MDHEN and CDR2 is SYDVKM. This CDR3 has 15 residues. The CDR3 here is CASSLAGSNYNEQFF. The CDR3 DNA reads as TGTGCCAGCAGTTTAGCGGGATCAAACTACAATGAGCAGTTCTTC.

The chain recombines TRBV5-4 with TRBJ2-1, with D possibly being TRBD1 or TRBD2 (6 bases each). CDR1 SGHNT and CDR2 YYREEE come from the germline V gene (reference sequence). This CDR3 has 16 amino acids. Deletions cut 0 bases from V and 4 bases from J, with 14 bases between. The CDR3, as DNA: TGTGCCAGCAGCTTGGCCTATAGGGGGGTTTACAATGAGCAGTTCTTC. It codes for CASSLAYRGVYNEQFF. Combining the CDR3 with reference TRBV5-4 and TRBJ2-1 gives the whole variable domain ETGVTQSPTHLIKTRGQQVTLRCSSQSGHNTVSWYQQALGQGPQFIFQYYREEENGRGNFPPRFSGLQFPNYSSELNVNALELDDSALYLCASSLAYRGVYNEQFFGPGTRLTVL.

This clone was counted between two and nine times. The J gene is TRBJ2-1, the V gene TRBV30; 12 positions agree with TRBD2. This CDR3 comprises 17 residues. Losses at the gene ends were 1 base for V and 2 bases for J; bases not matched to a gene: 6. Germline values: CDR1 GTSNPN, CDR2 SVGIG (reference sequence). The CDR3 is CAWSALLAGGTYNEQFF. In nucleotides, the CDR3 is TGTGCCTGGAGTGCGCTACTAGCGGGAGGAACCTACAATGAGCAGTTCTTC.

CDR3 sequence (DNA): TGCGCCAGCAGCTTGGAGGGACAACTCACCTACGAGCAGTACTTC. It is translated as CASSLEGQLTYEQYF. The V gene is TRBV5-1, the J gene TRBJ2-7; possible D gene TRBD1, 6 bases. The CDR3 runs 15 residues. Trimming stripped 0 bases from V and 2 bases from J, with 12 bases between. The germline CDR1 and CDR2 sequences are SGHRS and YFSETQ.

In its sample, this clone ranks as medium-sized. The same CDR3 can be traced to other DNA sequences in this sample. The DNA for the CDR3 is TGCGCCAGCAGCTTGGCGGGCGGATACACTGAAGCTTTCTTT. Its translation: CASSLAGGYTEAFF. The V call is TRBV5-1, the J call TRBJ1-1; D is ambiguous. Germline CDR1 is SGHRS and CDR2 is YFSETQ. This CDR3 region has 14 residues. The ends were cut back, 0 bases at V and 3 bases at J, with 9 bases in the middle. The whole variable domain, remainder taken from reference TRBV5-1 and TRBJ1-1, is KAGVTQTPRYLIKTRGQQVTLSCSPISGHRSVSWYQQTPGQGLQFLFEYFSETQRNKGNFPGRFSGRQFSNSRSEMNVSTLELGDSALYLCASSLAGGYTEAFFGQGTRLTVV.

This chain connects TRBV7-6 to TRBJ2-3; D remains ambiguous. Looked up from germline, CDR1 is SGHVS and CDR2 is FNYEAQ. The CDR3 runs 14 residues. Trimming took 5 bases from V and 3 from J, leaving 12 bases between them. Here the CDR3 DNA reads TGTGCCAGCAGCCATGGGCTAGATACAGATACGCAGTATTTT. Its protein product is CASSHGLDTDTQYF.

V is TRBV4-2 and J is TRBJ2-4; D gene uncertain. The CDR3 has 15 residues. Germline lookup yields CDR1 LGHNA and CDR2 YNFKEQ. The V gene lost 0 bases and the J gene lost 3 bases, with 9 bases spanning the gap. DNA of the CDR3: TGTGCCAGCAGCCAAGATCGATCGGGCAAAAACATTCAGTACTTC. As protein: CASSQDRSGKNIQYF.

The V call is TRBV4-1, the J call TRBJ1-2; possibly TRBD1 for D (5 bases). V lost 1 base to trimming and J lost 4 bases, with 16 bases between them. Germline V gene data show CDR1 as MGHRA and CDR2 as YSYEKL. The CDR3 extends over 16 amino acids. DNA for the CDR3: TGCGCCAGCAGCCAAGGCCCCAGGGCTATAAGCTATGGCTACACCTTC. Protein product: CASSQGPRAISYGYTF.

J is TRBJ2-1 and V is TRBV2; D remains unclear. The CDR3 totals 14 residues. Trimming cost V 4 bases and J 5 bases, with 12 bases left between them. Germline CDR1 is SNHLY and CDR2 is FYNNEI. The CDR3 nucleotides read TGTGCCAGCAGTGTCCGGAGAGTGGACAATGAGCAGTTCTTC. Its protein product is CASSVRRVDNEQFF.

Only one count was recorded for this clone. The rearrangement uses TRBV4-1 and TRBJ2-7; 7 nucleotides line up with TRBD1. CDR3 length equals 14 residues. J gave up 1 base and V 3 bases, and 3 bases lay outside the gene matches. Germline V lookup: CDR1 MGHRA, CDR2 YSYEKL. DNA for the CDR3: TGCGCCAGCAGCCACGGGACAGCATCCTACGAGCAGTACTTC. It is translated as CASSHGTASYEQYF.